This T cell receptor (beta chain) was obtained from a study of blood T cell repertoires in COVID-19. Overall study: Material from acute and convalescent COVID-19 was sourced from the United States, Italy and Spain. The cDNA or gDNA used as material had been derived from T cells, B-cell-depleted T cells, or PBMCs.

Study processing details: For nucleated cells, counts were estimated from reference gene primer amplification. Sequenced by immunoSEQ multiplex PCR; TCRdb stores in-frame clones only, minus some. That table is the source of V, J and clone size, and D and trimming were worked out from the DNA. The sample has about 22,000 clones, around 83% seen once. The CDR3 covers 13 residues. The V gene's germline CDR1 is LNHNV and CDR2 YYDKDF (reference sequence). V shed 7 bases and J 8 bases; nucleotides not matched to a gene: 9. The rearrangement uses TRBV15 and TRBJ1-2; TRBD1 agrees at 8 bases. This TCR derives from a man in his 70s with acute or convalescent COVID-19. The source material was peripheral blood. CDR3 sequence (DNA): TGTGCCACCACCTCCGACAGGGGACTCGGCTACACCTTC. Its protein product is CATTSDRGLGYTF.